A single sample gave rise to the 14 T cell receptor beta chains below, sequenced in a study of tumor and adjacent non-tumor tissue in lung cancer (dated by TCRdb to the late 2010s). RNA was extracted from bulk unsorted tissue and checked for quality with a NanoDrop ND-1000 and an Agilent 2100. Normal lung samples were distant non-tumor tissue taken more than 3 cm from the tumor edge. The library came from multiplex PCR. TCRdb names Illumina HiSeq 2500 as the instrument used. TCRbeta libraries were constructed through three rounds of nested PCR with primers (Table S4) according to protocols adapted from ARM-PCR. TCRdb reworked the public reads: Q25 trimming with fastp, MiXCR clone assembly, productive beta chains retained. Each CDR3 protein appears once, grouped with its most common genes and DNA. Recorded for this sample are about 75,000 distinct CDR3 sequences; approximately 68% of them occurred a single time. 28% of the sample is taken by the ten largest.

Specimen: distant non-tumor lung tissue. Every receptor here comes from a woman between 45 and 60 years old with non-small cell lung cancer.

This clonotype has a single count. No conserved phenylalanine or tryptophan ends this CDR3, so it is likely a read error. This sequence joins TRBV5-6 and TRBJ2-7; tentative D call: TRBD1 (6 bases). The germline V gene encodes CDR1 SGHDT and CDR2 YYEEEE. The CDR3 is 14 residues long. V was pared by 0 bases and J by 2 bases, with 9 bases between. CDR3 sequence (DNA): TGTGCCAGCAGCTTGGTGGGGGCCCCCTACGAGCAGTACTCC. It is translated as CASSLVGAPYEQYS.

Note on this clonotype: This may arise from a read error, as a much more abundant clone is one base away. The chain combines TRBV20-1 with TRBJ2-1; TRBD2 agrees at 7 bases. Germline V gene sequence: CDR1 DFQATT, CDR2 SNEGSKA (reference sequence). J was trimmed by 4 bases and V by 4 bases; bases with no gene match: 10. The length of the CDR3 is 15 residues. CDR3 residues: CSAILPGRVYNEQFF. The CDR3 nucleotides are TGCAGTGCTATACTTCCGGGGAGGGTTTACAATGAGCAGTTCTTC.

V and J are TRBV11-1 and TRBJ1-1; D call uncertain. Trimming stripped 4 bases from V and 3 bases from J, with 9 bases between. This CDR3 has 13 residues. Germline V gives CDR1 SGHAT, CDR2 FQDESV (reference sequence). Here the CDR3 reads CASSSEQDTEAFF. The CDR3 DNA follows: TGTGCCAGCAGCTCGGAACAAGACACTGAAGCTTTCTTT.

A remark on this clonotype: With a much larger clone just one base away, this may be a read error. This is likely a read error, given that the CDR3 carries no conserved phenylalanine or tryptophan at its end. The chain joins TRBV20-1 to TRBJ1-1, with D maybe TRBD1 (5 bases). CDR1 DFQATT and CDR2 SNEGSKA come from the germline V gene (reference sequence). The CDR3 has 14 residues. V lost 1 base and J 0 bases, leaving 9 bases between the germline ends. Here the CDR3 reads CSARAGNVNTEAFI. The CDR3 bases are TGCAGTGCTAGAGCAGGGAACGTGAACACTGAAGCTTTCATT.

This clonotype was seen many times. The chain's CDR3 is CASSIRTEAFF. The DNA for the CDR3 is TGTGCCAGCAGTATACGAACAGAAGCTTTCTTT. The chain carries TRBV28 and TRBJ1-1; unclear D gene. Germline CDR1 is MDHEN and CDR2 is SYDVKM. CDR3 size: 11 residues. V was cut by 5 bases and J by 8 bases, with 9 bases left in between.

This clonotype showed up just a few times. The chain combines TRBV5-4 with TRBJ2-7; 7 bases are shared with TRBD2. The CDR3 spans 13 residues. Looked up from germline, CDR1 is SGHNT and CDR2 is YYREEE (reference sequence). With V trimmed by 0 bases and J by 5 bases, 2 bases remained unmatched. The CDR3 sequence: CASSLELANEQYF. CDR3 DNA sequence: TGTGCCAGCAGCTTGGAACTAGCGAACGAGCAGTACTTC.

This clonotype was seen only once. The rearrangement joins TRBV20-1 to TRBJ2-7; TRBD2 matches 8 bases. The CDR3 contains 14 residues. The germline CDR1 and CDR2 sequences are DFQATT and SNEGSKA (reference sequence). Trimming took 7 bases from V and 4 from J; bases not matched to a gene: 12. The CDR3 coding sequence is TGCAGTGTGGACCGGGAGGGCCCTAAGTACGAGCAGTACTTC. Residues: CSVDREGPKYEQYF.

The genes are TRBV28 and TRBJ1-5; D is ambiguous. The CDR3 extends over 13 amino acids. Germline values: CDR1 MDHEN, CDR2 SYDVKM. V gave up 2 bases and J gave up 2 bases, with 4 bases separating them. The CDR3 DNA sequence: TGTGCCAGCAGTTTACCAGGCAATCAGCCCCAGCATTTT. It yields the protein CASSLPGNQPQHF.

V usage is TRBV6-2 or TRBV6-3 and J usage is TRBJ1-2; TRBD1 matches 7 bases. The germline gives CDR1 MNHEY, CDR2 SVGEGT. This CDR3 is built from 14 residues. The CDR3 is CSSSRVQGQDGYTF. The CDR3 nucleotides are TGTTCTAGCAGCCGCGTACAGGGGCAGGATGGCTACACCTTC.

Remarks on this clonotype: Being one base from a much bigger clone, this may be a read error. V is TRBV20-1 and J is TRBJ1-5; tentative D call: TRBD1 (6 bases). The V gene lost 5 bases and the J gene lost 0 bases, with 11 bases spanning the gap. This CDR3 contains 14 residues. In germline, CDR1 is DFQATT, CDR2 SNEGSKA (reference sequence). CDR3 sequence reads: CSAQTGFSNQPQHF. The CDR3 DNA reads as TGCAGTGCTCAAACAGGGTTTAGCAATCAGCCCCAGCATTTT.

This clonotype was seen a handful of times. V gene TRBV7-8 combines with J gene TRBJ2-2; 12 nucleotides match TRBD1. J lost 7 bases, V lost 3 bases, and 6 bases had no gene match. The CDR3 consists of 16 residues. Germline assignment: CDR1 SGHVS and CDR2 FQNEAQ. Here the CDR3 reads CASSLSGTGGIGELFF. The CDR3 DNA sequence: TGTGCCAGCAGCTTGTCCGGGACAGGGGGCATCGGGGAGCTGTTTTTT.

Many counts were recorded for this clonotype. The rearrangement links TRBV5-5 to TRBJ2-5; D gene ambiguous. Trimming removed 1 base at V and 5 bases at J, with 6 bases between. The CDR3 runs 12 residues. Germline CDR1 reads SGHKS; CDR2 reads YYEKEE (reference sequence). The CDR3 loop reads CASSLRSETQYF. The CDR3 nucleotides read TGTGCCAGCAGCTTGCGCTCTGAGACCCAGTACTTC. Complete variable domain (other parts from reference TRBV5-5 and TRBJ2-5): DAGVTQSPTHLIKTRGQQVTLRCSPISGHKSVSWYQQVLGQGPQFIFQYYEKEERGRGNFPDRFSARQFPNYSSELNVNALLLGDSALYLCASSLRSETQYFGPGTRLLVL.

Note on this clonotype: At one of its ends the junction is not consistent with the germline gene, which may arise from a read error. The V and J genes are TRBV20-1 and TRBJ2-7, with D unresolved. Germline CDR1 reads DFQATT; CDR2 reads SNEGSKA (reference sequence). This CDR3 is 14 amino acids long. CDR3 DNA: TGCAGTGTTAGCCGAGAAGGCACGGGCTATGAGCAGTATTTC. Its translation is CSVSREGTGYEQYF.

The chain employs TRBV6-1 and TRBJ2-5; the D is unclear. Trimming removed 6 bases from V and 5 bases from J, with 16 bases in between. The length of the CDR3 is 14 residues. The V gene's germline CDR1 is MNHNS and CDR2 SASEGT. CDR3 in DNA: TGTGCCAGCAGAGGTGGGCAGGAGTACGAGACCCAGTACTTC. It yields the protein CASRGGQEYETQYF.